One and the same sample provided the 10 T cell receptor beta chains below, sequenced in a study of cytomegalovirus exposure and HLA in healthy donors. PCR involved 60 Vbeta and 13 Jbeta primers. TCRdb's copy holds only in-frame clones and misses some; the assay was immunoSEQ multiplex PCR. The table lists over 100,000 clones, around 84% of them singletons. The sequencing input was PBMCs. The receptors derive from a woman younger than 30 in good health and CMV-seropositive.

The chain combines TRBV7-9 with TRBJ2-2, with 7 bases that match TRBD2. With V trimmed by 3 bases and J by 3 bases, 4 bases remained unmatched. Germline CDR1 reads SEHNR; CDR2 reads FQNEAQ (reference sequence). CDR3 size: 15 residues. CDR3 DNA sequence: TGTGCCAGCAGCTTCGGGACTACTCACACCGGGGAGCTGTTTTTT. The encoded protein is CASSFGTTHTGELFF.

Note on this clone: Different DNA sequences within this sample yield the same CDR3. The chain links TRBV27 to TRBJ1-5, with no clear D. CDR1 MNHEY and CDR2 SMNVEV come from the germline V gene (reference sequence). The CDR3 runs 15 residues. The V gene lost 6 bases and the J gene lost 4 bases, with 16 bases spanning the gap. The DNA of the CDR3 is TGTGCCAGCAGCCAGACAAATACGGGGAATCAGCCCCAGCATTTT. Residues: CASSQTNTGNQPQHF.

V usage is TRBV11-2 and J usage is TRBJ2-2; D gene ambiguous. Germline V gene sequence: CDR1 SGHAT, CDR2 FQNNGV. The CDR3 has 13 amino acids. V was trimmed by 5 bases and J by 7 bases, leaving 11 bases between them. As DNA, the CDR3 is TGTGCCAGCAGCCCTGAAGTAGTCGGGGAGCTGTTTTTT. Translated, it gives CASSPEVVGELFF.

CDR3 protein: CASSLRQGMRQETQYF. As DNA, the CDR3 is TGCGCCAGCAGCCTCAGACAGGGGATGCGGCAAGAGACCCAGTACTTC. The chain combines TRBV5-1 with TRBJ2-5, with 8 bases fitting TRBD1. The germline gives CDR1 SGHRS, CDR2 YFSETQ. This CDR3 is built from 16 residues. The V segment lost 4 bases and the J segment 2 bases; nucleotides outside the gene matches: 10. The variable domain in full, with the rest retrieved from reference TRBV5-1 and TRBJ2-5, is KAGVTQTPRYLIKTRGQQVTLSCSPISGHRSVSWYQQTPGQGLQFLFEYFSETQRNKGNFPGRFSGRQFSNSRSEMNVSTLELGDSALYLCASSLRQGMRQETQYFGPGTRLLVL.

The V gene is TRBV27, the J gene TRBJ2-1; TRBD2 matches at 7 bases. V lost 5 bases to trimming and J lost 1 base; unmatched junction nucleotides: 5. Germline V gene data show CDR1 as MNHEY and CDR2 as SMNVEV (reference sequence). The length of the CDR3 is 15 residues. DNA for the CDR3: TGTGCCAGCAGTCTCCCGGGGGGATCCTACAATGAGCAGTTCTTC. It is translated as CASSLPGGSYNEQFF.

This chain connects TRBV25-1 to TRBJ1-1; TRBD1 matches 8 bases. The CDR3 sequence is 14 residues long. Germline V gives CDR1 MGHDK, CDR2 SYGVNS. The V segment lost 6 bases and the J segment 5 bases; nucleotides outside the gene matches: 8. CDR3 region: CASSIQGERTEAFF. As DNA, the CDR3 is TGTGCCAGCAGCATACAGGGGGAGAGGACTGAAGCTTTCTTT.

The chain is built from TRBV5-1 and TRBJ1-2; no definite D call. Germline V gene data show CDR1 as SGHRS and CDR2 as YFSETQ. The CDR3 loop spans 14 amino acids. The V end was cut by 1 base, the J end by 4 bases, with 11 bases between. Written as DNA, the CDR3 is TGCGCCAGCAGCTTGAGCCCGGGATCCTATGGCTACACCTTC. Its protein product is CASSLSPGSYGYTF.

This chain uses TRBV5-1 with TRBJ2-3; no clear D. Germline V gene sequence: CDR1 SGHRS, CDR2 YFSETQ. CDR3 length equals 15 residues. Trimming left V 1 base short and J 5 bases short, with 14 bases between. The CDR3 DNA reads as TGCGCCAGCAGCTTGAAGACTCAAGGCGGAGATACGCAGTATTTT. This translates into CASSLKTQGGDTQYF.

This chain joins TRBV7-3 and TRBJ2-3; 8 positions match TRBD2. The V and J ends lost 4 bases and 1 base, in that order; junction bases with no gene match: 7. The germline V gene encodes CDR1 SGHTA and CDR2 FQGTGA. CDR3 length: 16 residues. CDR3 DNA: TGTGCCAGCAGCTCTGGAGAAGCGGGGGGCACAGATACGCAGTATTTT. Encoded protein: CASSSGEAGGTDTQYF. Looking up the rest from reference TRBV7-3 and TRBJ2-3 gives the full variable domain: GAGVSQTPSNKVTEKGKYVELRCDPISGHTALYWYRQSLGQGPEFLIYFQGTGAADDSGLPNDRFFAVRPEGSVSTLKIQRTERGDSAVYLCASSSGEAGGTDTQYFGPGTRLTVL.

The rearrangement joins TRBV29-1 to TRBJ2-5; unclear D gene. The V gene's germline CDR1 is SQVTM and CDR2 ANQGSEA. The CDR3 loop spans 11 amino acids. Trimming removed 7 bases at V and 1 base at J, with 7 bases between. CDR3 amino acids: CSDQFQETQYF. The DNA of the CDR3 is TGCAGCGACCAGTTCCAAGAGACCCAGTACTTC. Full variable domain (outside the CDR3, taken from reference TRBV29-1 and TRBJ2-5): SAVISQKPSRDICQRGTSLTIQCQVDSQVTMMFWYRQQPGQSLTLIATANQGSEATYESGFVIDKFPISRPNLTFSTLTVSNMSPEDSSIYLCSDQFQETQYFGPGTRLLVL.